These T cell receptor beta chains were read from a single sample in a study of shared clonotypes between healthy human individuals. Sequenced by immunoSEQ multiplex PCR; TCRdb stores in-frame clones only, minus some. The sample carries roughly 2.1 million clones, about 93% recorded once. Sequencing was carried out using naive CD8+ T cells from PBMCs. Every receptor here comes from a man aged 18 to 30 in good health. Some clones in this sample may be carry-over from other donors' samples. Each CDR3 is given with its conserved first and last residue. The D gene is left open where the match is weak. Size values are once, few and many counts, or a class for expanded clones, and some rows have none.

cdr3_nt cdr3_aa clone_size v_call d_call j_call
TGTGCCAGCAGTTCGGACCGATACGAGCAGTACTTC CASSSDRYEQYF NA TRBV2 NA TRBJ2-7
TGTGCCAGCAGTGACGGCGGCGGGACCGATACGCAGTATTTT CASSDGGGTDTQYF NA TRBV6-4 NA TRBJ2-3
TGTGCCAGCAGCTTAGGAGGCAACACTGAAGCTTTCTTT CASSLGGNTEAFF once TRBV11-2 NA TRBJ1-1
TGTGCCAGCAGCTTGTCGGTTAGCCACGAGCAGTACTTC CASSLSVSHEQYF once TRBV5-4 NA TRBJ2-7
TGTGCCAGCAGCCAAGGACAGGTAGGTGATTGGACTGAAGCTTTCTTT CASSQGQVGDWTEAFF few TRBV9 TRBD1 TRBJ1-1
TGTGCCAGCAGCCGCTCCGACAGGGTCCCCTATGGCTACACCTTC CASSRSDRVPYGYTF NA TRBV7-8 TRBD1 TRBJ1-2
TGTGCCAGCAGCTTAGCCGTTGGGGAAGACATTCAGTACTTC CASSLAVGEDIQYF NA TRBV7-9 NA TRBJ2-4
TGCAGCGGGGCCGGCTCATCGGGGGAGCAGTACTTC CSGAGSSGEQYF NA TRBV29-1 NA TRBJ2-7
TGCGCCAGCAGCCAAGTAGGCGGGGAGGAAGGCTACACCTTC CASSQVGGEEGYTF NA TRBV4-3 NA TRBJ1-2
TGTGCCAGCAACTACAGGGGGTCCAATCAGCCCCAGCATTTT CASNYRGSNQPQHF NA TRBV6-5 TRBD1 TRBJ1-5
TGTGCCAGCAGCTCGGGGACCCTGGGGTACGAGCAGTACTTC CASSSGTLGYEQYF NA TRBV7-2 NA TRBJ2-7
TGTGCCAGCAGAGGGGACTCCTACGAGCAGTACTTC CASRGDSYEQYF NA TRBV7-8 NA TRBJ2-7
TGTGCCAGTAGGTCCACTGAAGCTTTCTTT CASRSTEAFF few TRBV19 NA TRBJ1-1
TGTGCCAGCAGCTTAGCGGTGGGCGGTGGCGGCTACACCTTC CASSLAVGGGGYTF NA TRBV7-9 NA TRBJ1-2
TGTGCCAGCAGTTTTGTCCACTACGAGCAGTACTTC CASSFVHYEQYF NA TRBV28 NA TRBJ2-7
TGTGCCAGCACCTTGCCGCGGGCTAACAATCAGCCCCAGCATTTT CASTLPRANNQPQHF once TRBV7-3 NA TRBJ1-5
TGTGCCAGCAGCAGGGGTTCGGCAGGGTACTACGAGCAGTACTTC CASSRGSAGYYEQYF NA TRBV5-6 NA TRBJ2-7
TGTGCCAGCAGTTCCGGACAGCCGTACGAGCAGTACTTC CASSSGQPYEQYF NA TRBV27 NA TRBJ2-7
TGTGCCAGCAGTGTCACGTCCTACGAGCAGTACTTC CASSVTSYEQYF NA TRBV6-1 NA TRBJ2-7
TGTGCCAGCAGCCCTCGGACAGGGGGGTACAATGAGCAGTTCTTC CASSPRTGGYNEQFF once TRBV14 TRBD1 TRBJ2-1
TGTGCCAGCAGTTACTCGGGTCTTTCACCCCTCCACTTT CASSYSGLSPLHF NA TRBV6-6 NA TRBJ1-6
TGTGCCAGTAGTTTACGAGGGGTAAGAGGGCCAGATACGCAGTATTTT CASSLRGVRGPDTQYF NA TRBV19 NA TRBJ2-3
TGTGCCAGCAGCGTAGCTGAGTTTCCCTACGAGCAGTACTTC CASSVAEFPYEQYF NA TRBV9 NA TRBJ2-7
TGTGCCAGCAGCACAGGGGGATCAGATACGCAGTATTTT CASSTGGSDTQYF NA TRBV5-6 TRBD1 TRBJ2-3
TGTGCCAGCAGCGCTACGGGCGGTAACTACGAGCAGTACTTC CASSATGGNYEQYF NA TRBV9 NA TRBJ2-7
TGCGCCAGCAGTGAGTCAGTTGGGGGTCTCTACGAGCAGTACTTC CASSESVGGLYEQYF NA TRBV10-2 NA TRBJ2-7
TGTGCCAGCAGCTTCAGCACTAGCGGGAGGGCCCTCGGGGAGCTGTTTTTT CASSFSTSGRALGELFF once TRBV7-8 TRBD2 TRBJ2-2
TGTGCCAGCAGCTTTGTGGCGCCCAATGAGCAGTTCTTC CASSFVAPNEQFF NA TRBV7-9 NA TRBJ2-1
TGTGCCAGCAGCTTCGGACACAACTTCCGCTTGGGCAATCAGCCCCAGCATTTT CASSFGHNFRLGNQPQHF NA TRBV7-6 NA TRBJ1-5
TGTGCCAGCAGTTTACGGCAGGGGGCGAATCAGCCCCAGCATTTT CASSLRQGANQPQHF NA TRBV27 TRBD1 TRBJ1-5
TGCGCCAGCAGCCAAGGGCCGGGACAGAACTACGAGCAGTACTTC CASSQGPGQNYEQYF NA TRBV4-3 TRBD1 TRBJ2-7
TGTGCCAGCAGCCCACAGGGGGTTGCCTACGAGCAGTACTTC CASSPQGVAYEQYF once TRBV5-5 TRBD1 TRBJ2-7
TGTGCCAGTAGTATACAGGGGATCACTGAAGCTTTCTTT CASSIQGITEAFF few TRBV19 NA TRBJ1-1
TGTGCCAGCAGCCCCCGGTCAGCGGGGCCCGGCGGGGAGCTGTTTTTT CASSPRSAGPGGELFF few TRBV7-9 TRBD2 TRBJ2-2
TGTGCCAGCAGCGATCGACTAGATATAGTGGTCAATGAGCAGTTCTTC CASSDRLDIVVNEQFF once TRBV9 NA TRBJ2-1
TGCGCCAGCAGCCAAGATGGGGGGGACGAGCAGTACTTC CASSQDGGDEQYF NA TRBV4-3 TRBD2 TRBJ2-7
TGTGCCAGCAGTGAAAAGACCCAGTACTTC CASSEKTQYF NA TRBV2 NA TRBJ2-5
TGTGCCAGCAGTCAACCTAGCGTTCGGGAGCAGTACTTC CASSQPSVREQYF NA TRBV28 NA TRBJ2-7
TGTGCCAGCAGTCTGACTACCCGGGCGGGAGGTACCTACGAGCAGTACTTC CASSLTTRAGGTYEQYF once TRBV27 TRBD2 TRBJ2-7
TGTGCCAGCAGTTTATGGCCCAGTCGGACGGGTGCGAATAATTATAGCAATCAGCCCCAGCATTTT CASSLWPSRTGANNYSNQPQHF NA TRBV28 NA TRBJ1-5
TGCGCCAGCAGCACCTCATTTGAGCCGGCCTACGAGCAGTACTTC CASSTSFEPAYEQYF NA TRBV5-1 NA TRBJ2-7
TGTGCCAGCAGCTTCGGACAGGGTGGTAGCACTGAAGCTTTCTTT CASSFGQGGSTEAFF NA TRBV7-8 TRBD1 TRBJ1-1
TGTGCCAGCAGCCCTAGCGGGAGGGCCTTAGATACGCAGTATTTT CASSPSGRALDTQYF NA TRBV5-8 TRBD2 TRBJ2-3
TGTGCCAGCAGCTTACGAGGTGAGCAGTTCTTC CASSLRGEQFF NA TRBV13 NA TRBJ2-1
TGCAGCGTTGACTACGGAACTACCACCGGGGAGCTGTTTTTT CSVDYGTTTGELFF NA TRBV29-1 NA TRBJ2-2
TGTGCCAGCAGCTCACCAACCACAGATTACTCCTACAATGAGCAGTTCTTC CASSSPTTDYSYNEQFF NA TRBV7-9 NA TRBJ2-1
TGTGCCAGCAGCCACCTACTAGCGGGAGAGCAGTTCTTC CASSHLLAGEQFF NA TRBV5-6 TRBD2 TRBJ2-1
TGTGCCAGCAGGGGACTATCGGCTTTCTACGAGCAGTACTTC CASRGLSAFYEQYF NA TRBV27 TRBD2 TRBJ2-7
TGTGCCAGCAGTTCTAGGGGGGTGGCCAAAAACATTCAGTACTTC CASSSRGVAKNIQYF NA TRBV27 NA TRBJ2-4
TGTGCCAGCAGTTATGGGACAGGGTTCTACGAGCAGTACTTC CASSYGTGFYEQYF few TRBV27 TRBD1 TRBJ2-7
TGTGCCAGCAGTTACGGCAGGGTAGGAGCGAACACTGAAGCTTTCTTT CASSYGRVGANTEAFF NA TRBV6-5 NA TRBJ1-1
TGCGCCAGCAGCCAATTGGCCTCAGGGGGCAGCTCCTACGAGCAGTACTTC CASSQLASGGSSYEQYF NA TRBV4-1 TRBD1 TRBJ2-7
TGTGCCAGCAGTTACTCGTCCGGGACAGTTCCCTACGAGCAGTACTTC CASSYSSGTVPYEQYF NA TRBV6-5 TRBD1 TRBJ2-7